This note documents a single TCR beta chain sequence. The table lists this clonotype with a few counts. Its binding antigen is unknown. Per-base qualities were not stored, and no clone one base away is much larger. From the cysteine through the phenylalanine, the CDR3 covers 12 amino acids. Of the read, only the CDR3 DNA is kept; its 36 bases are in frame from base 1. V is shortened by 1 base, J by 6 bases, and the region joining them spans 10 bases. According to the germline V gene (reference sequence), CDR1 reads DFQATT and CDR2 reads SNEGSKA. To prepare the library, 5' RACE was applied. Reads for this sample came from an Illumina HiSeq 2000. Template switching introduced a universal primer binding site; the final cDNA contained a unique molecular identifier, enabling accurate counting of TCR cDNA molecules. Specific primers in the conserved constant-segment region were used to synthesize first-strand cDNA for the TCR alpha and beta chains. Each cDNA library was double barcoded, with a SMART-Mk sample barcode plus Illumina barcodes, to control for contamination. Two successive PCR steps introduced TruSeq adapter sequences along with Illumina sample barcodes. Sequencing of the TCR alpha and beta cDNA libraries was done on the Illumina HiSeq platform using custom primers. Processing in the source paper ran as follows. Unique molecular identifiers were extracted from raw reads with MiGEC, and CDR3 positions were determined with MiXCR. Recombination models were inferred per individual with the repgenHMM and IGoR tools using an EM algorithm. Shared clonotypes were analyzed with the tcR package in R, and sharing was normalized by the product of cloneset sizes. To study raw recombination free of thymic and clonal selection effects, out-of-frame nonproductive sequences were analyzed. In TCRdb, the public reads were trimmed at Q25 with fastp and aligned with MiXCR, with productive beta chains retained. Entries are consolidated by CDR3 protein sequence, retaining the most common genes and DNA. What appears here as the V and J calls and clone size reflects TCRdb's work, not the paper's. This sample gives more than 400,000 distinct CDR3 sequences in total; over 12% of them show up just once. Jointly, the top ten make up less than 0.5% of the sample.

The data stem from a study of identical twins (dated by TCRdb to 2016 to 2017). In the study overall: The study deep-sequenced TCR alpha and beta repertoires from monozygotic twins, unrelated adults of various ages and cord blood to test whether fetal clonotypes persist. To rule out contamination, the twin experiments were replicated at different times with different library preparation protocols.

All donors were healthy Caucasians. Three pairs of female monozygotic twins, all aged 18 to 29 years, were included in the twin cohort. Positive isolation kits from Invitrogen were used to isolate CD4+ and CD8+ T cell populations. What the authors observed across the whole study: Compared with coincidental sharing between unrelated individuals, out-of-frame TCR alpha sequences shared between twins showed an excess of sequences with low generation probability. Invariant T cells such as MAIT and iNKT could partly confound zero-insertion analyses, though diverse VJ usage argued against this for most clonotypes. In beta out-of-frame sequences, excess twin sharing was weaker, because having fewer shared sequences lowered the signal-to-noise ratio. Recombination models systematically underestimated out-of-frame TCR alpha sharing in monozygotic twins but agreed with sharing between unrelated individuals. Conclusions relied on cross-sectional statistical analysis, since the same donors could not be followed over many years. Abundant cord blood beta clonotypes carried fewer insertions; young adult naive repertoires showed a weaker similar trend, while memory repertoires showed none.

A further study also used this sample, focusing on yellow fever vaccine responses in identical twins. As the second study states: The authors reported that the T cell response to vaccination in identical twins appeared partly convergent and partly personalized. In identical twins, the study followed T cell clones that responded to the vaccine with precision.

The rearranged chain carries TRBV20-1 and TRBJ2-7, with the identity of the D gene unclear. This TCR was sampled from a woman aged 18-29 years in good health. Sequenced sample: CD4+ T cells sorted from blood. The CDR3: CSARARTVEQYF. Read as DNA, the sequence is TGCAGTGCTAGAGCCCGGACGGTCGAGCAGTACTTC.